Presented here are 17 T cell receptor beta chains from one specimen sequenced in a study of blood T cell repertoires in COVID-19. The protocol was immunoSEQ multiplex PCR, while the TCRdb copy is restricted to in-frame clones and leaves out a portion. The sample lists hundreds of thousands of clones; approximately 90% were seen once. Input material: peripheral blood. These receptors all come from a woman in her 50s with active or convalescent COVID-19.

This clone was detected once. The genes are TRBV7-2 and TRBJ2-1; 11 nucleotides line up with TRBD2. Germline CDR1 SGHTA, CDR2 FQGNSA. V gave up 5 bases and J gave up 9 bases; unmatched junction bases: 9. The CDR3 totals 15 residues. The CDR3 loop reads CASSLDSGRATEQFF. The CDR3 DNA reads TGTGCCAGCAGCCTTGATAGCGGGAGGGCAACTGAGCAGTTCTTC.

The chain couples TRBV11-3 to TRBJ2-7; 7 bases match TRBD1. The trim removed 5 bases at V and 6 bases at J, leaving 7 bases unmatched. The CDR3 covers 13 residues. Germline V gives CDR1 SGHNT, CDR2 YENEEA. CDR3 sequence reads: CASSRDSVGEQYF. In DNA form, the CDR3 reads TGTGCCAGCAGCAGGGACAGCGTAGGCGAGCAGTACTTC. Full variable domain (remainder filled in from reference TRBV11-3 and TRBJ2-7): EAGVVQSPRYKIIEKKQPVAFWCNPISGHNTLYWYLQNLGQGPELLIRYENEEAVDDSQLPKDRFSAERLKGVDSTLKIQPAELGDSAVYLCASSRDSVGEQYFGPGTRLTVT.

The chain couples TRBV12-3 or TRBV12-4 to TRBJ1-4; D might be TRBD1 (6 bases). The CDR3 runs 13 residues. Deletions cut 3 bases from V and 9 bases from J, with 11 bases between. CDR3 sequence reads: CASSLLQGKKLFF. The CDR3 region has the DNA TGTGCCAGCAGTTTGCTACAGGGAAAAAAACTGTTTTTT.

This chain connects TRBV18 to TRBJ2-5; TRBD1 agrees at 7 bases. Germline V gene data show CDR1 as KGHSH and CDR2 as LQKENI. The junction had 5 bases not matched to a gene; V was cut back by 1 base and J by 3 bases. This CDR3 region has 15 residues. The CDR3 DNA reads TGTGCCAGCTCACCACTAGGACAGGCGAAAGAGACCCAGTACTTC. The encoded protein is CASSPLGQAKETQYF.

This clone was seen once. The chain is built from TRBV30 and TRBJ1-1; D might be TRBD1 (5 bases). CDR1 and CDR2 (germline): GTSNPN, SVGIG (reference sequence). With 0 bases removed from V and 2 bases from J, the gap between germline ends came to 10 bases. The length of the CDR3 is 14 residues. As DNA, the CDR3 is TGTGCCTGGAGTGTGGGGCCGATTAACACTGAAGCTTTCTTT. Translation gives CAWSVGPINTEAFF.

The J gene is TRBJ2-3, the V gene TRBV19, with TRBD2 as a possible D gene (6 bases). Germline-derived CDR1 and CDR2 are LNHDA and SQIVND (reference sequence). This CDR3 region has 15 residues. V lost 3 bases and J 2 bases, leaving 12 bases between the germline ends. CDR3 in DNA: TGTGCCAGTAGTATGGGACTGGGGAACACAGATACGCAGTATTTT. The encoded protein is CASSMGLGNTDTQYF.

This sequence joins TRBV28 and TRBJ2-3; perhaps TRBD2 as D (6 bases). The CDR3 has 14 amino acids. Trimming took off 6 bases at V and 2 bases at J, with 12 bases between the two ends. CDR1 and CDR2 (germline): MDHEN, SYDVKM. CDR3 nucleotide sequence: TGTGCCAGCAGGGGCGGGGATTTCACAGATACGCAGTATTTT. It translates to CASRGGDFTDTQYF.

The chain carries TRBV5-1 and TRBJ2-7; TRBD1 matches 10 bases. V gave up 0 bases and J gave up 4 bases; unmatched junction bases: 7. The CDR3 spans 16 residues. In germline, CDR1 is SGHRS, CDR2 YFSETQ. This CDR3 is CASSLDEDRGNYEQYF. CDR3 DNA sequence: TGCGCCAGCAGCTTGGACGAGGACAGGGGGAATTACGAGCAGTACTTC.

The chain employs TRBV7-8 and TRBJ2-3; 10 nucleotides align to TRBD2. CDR1 is SGHVS, CDR2 FQNEAQ, per germline. The CDR3 length is 20 residues. V shed 6 bases and J 1 base; nucleotides not matched to a gene: 19. The CDR3 DNA follows: TGTGCCAGCAGGCCTAGGCGGAATAGCGGGAGGCCAAGCGGCACAGATACGCAGTATTTT. Protein product: CASRPRRNSGRPSGTDTQYF.

This clone was observed a single time. CDR3 DNA: TGTGCCTGGAGTTCTGCGACAGGGAGCAAGGGGCCCCAGCATTTT. It is translated as CAWSSATGSKGPQHF. The genes are TRBV30 and TRBJ1-5, with 7 bases lining up with TRBD1. The V and J ends lost 2 bases and 9 bases, in that order; junction bases with no gene match: 13. The CDR3 is made up of 15 amino acids. The germline V gene has CDR1 GTSNPN and CDR2 SVGIG (reference sequence).

In this sample, this clone turned up a few times. The rearrangement joins TRBV6-1 to TRBJ1-6; 12 bases are shared with TRBD1. V dropped 4 bases and J dropped 0; count of bases not matched to a gene: 7. The CDR3 is 19 residues long. The germline V gene has CDR1 MNHNS and CDR2 SASEGT. The CDR3, as DNA: TGTGCCAGCAGTGCAACCGGGACAGGGGGCCTCTCCTATAATTCACCCCTCCACTTT. Encoded protein: CASSATGTGGLSYNSPLHF.

The rearrangement joins TRBV25-1 to TRBJ2-3; TRBD1 aligns across 7 bases. This CDR3 region has 17 residues. Trimming cost V 1 base and J 1 base; bases outside gene matches: 8. CDR1 and CDR2 from the germline V gene are MGHDK and SYGVNS. CDR3 loop: CASSEFQQGSGTDTQYF. In DNA form, the CDR3 reads TGTGCCAGCAGTGAATTCCAACAGGGGTCGGGCACAGATACGCAGTATTTT.

CDR3 region: CASSAGTSGHNEQFF. CDR3 coding DNA: TGTGCCAGTAGTGCCGGGACTAGCGGACACAATGAGCAGTTCTTC. The V gene is TRBV19, the J gene TRBJ2-1, with 11 nucleotides matching TRBD2. Germline V gives CDR1 LNHDA, CDR2 SQIVND (reference sequence). This CDR3 has 15 amino acids. J gave up 5 bases and V 5 bases, and 5 bases lay outside the gene matches. Full variable domain (missing parts from reference TRBV19 and TRBJ2-1): DGGITQSPKYLFRKEGQNVTLSCEQNLNHDAMYWYRQDPGQGLRLIYYSQIVNDFQKGDIAEGYSVSREKKESFPLTVTSAQKNPTAFYLCASSAGTSGHNEQFFGPGTRLTVL.

V and J are TRBV28 and TRBJ1-6, with unresolved D. Trimming shortened V by 3 bases and J by 0 bases, and 9 bases separated the two germline ends. The CDR3 loop spans 16 amino acids. CDR1 is MDHEN, CDR2 SYDVKM, per germline. The CDR3 sequence: CASSLGLSSYNSPLHF. The CDR3 coding sequence is TGTGCCAGCAGTTTGGGCCTTAGCTCCTATAATTCACCCCTCCACTTT.

V usage is TRBV21-1 and J usage is TRBJ2-5; whether TRBD2, the table's D call, matches the DNA was not checked. TRBV21-1 is an annotated pseudogene. This CDR3 is 14 amino acids long. CDR3 region: CASSSEVSQETQYF. As DNA, the CDR3 is TGTGCCAGCAGCAGTGAGGTGTCCCAAGAGACCCAGTACTTC.

The chain employs TRBV4-1 and TRBJ1-6, with D possibly TRBD1 on 5 matching bases. V was pared by 0 bases and J by 2 bases, with 11 bases between. This CDR3 contains 17 residues. Germline V gene data show CDR1 as MGHRA and CDR2 as YSYEKL. The DNA of the CDR3 is TGCGCCAGCAGCCAAGAGCAGGGCAGACCCTATAATTCACCCCTCCACTTT. Translation gives CASSQEQGRPYNSPLHF.

V is TRBV4-3 and J is TRBJ2-5; D gene unclear. Per germline, CDR1 LGHNA and CDR2 YSLEER. Trimming removed 0 bases from V and 1 base from J, with 9 bases in between. There are 15 residues in the CDR3. The CDR3 coding sequence is TGCGCCAGCAGCCAAGATCTATTAGCCCAAGAGACCCAGTACTTC. Translation: CASSQDLLAQETQYF.